This TCR beta chain was identified in a study of blood T cell repertoires in COVID-19. Study details: Spain, Italy and the United States supplied samples that represented acute and convalescent COVID-19. T cells, B-cell-depleted T cells, or PBMCs provided the cDNA or gDNA that served as material.

The CDR3 consists of 15 residues. Germline CDR1 MDHEN, CDR2 SYDVKM. Losses at the gene ends were 7 bases for V and 3 bases for J; bases not matched to a gene: 4. Authors' methods: Estimates of nucleated cell counts were drawn from the amplification of reference gene primers. Sequenced by immunoSEQ multiplex PCR; TCRdb stores in-frame clones only, minus some. Clone size and the V and J calls come from that table; the DNA yielded D and trimming. The table has 250,000 to 350,000 clones, approximately 84% seen once. This rearrangement joins TRBV28 to TRBJ2-2; 11 nucleotides agree with TRBD1. The source is a woman in her 30s who had recovered from COVID-19. The sequencing input was peripheral blood. The CDR3 DNA is TGTGCCAGCAACGGGACAGGGGGGGACACCGGGGAGCTGTTTTTT. Its translation is CASNGTGGDTGELFF.